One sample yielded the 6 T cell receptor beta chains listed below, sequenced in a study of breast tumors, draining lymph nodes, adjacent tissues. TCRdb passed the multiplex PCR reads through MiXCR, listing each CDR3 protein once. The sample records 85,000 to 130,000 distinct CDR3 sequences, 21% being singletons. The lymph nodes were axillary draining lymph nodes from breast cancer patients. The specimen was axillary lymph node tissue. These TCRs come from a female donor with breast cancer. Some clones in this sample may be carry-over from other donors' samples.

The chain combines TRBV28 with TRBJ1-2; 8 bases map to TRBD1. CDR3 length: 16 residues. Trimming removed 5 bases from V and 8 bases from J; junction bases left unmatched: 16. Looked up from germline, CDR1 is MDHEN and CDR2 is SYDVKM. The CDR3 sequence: CASSLATGAQSGGYTF. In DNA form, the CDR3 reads TGTGCCAGCAGTCTAGCGACAGGGGCACAGTCGGGGGGCTACACCTTC.

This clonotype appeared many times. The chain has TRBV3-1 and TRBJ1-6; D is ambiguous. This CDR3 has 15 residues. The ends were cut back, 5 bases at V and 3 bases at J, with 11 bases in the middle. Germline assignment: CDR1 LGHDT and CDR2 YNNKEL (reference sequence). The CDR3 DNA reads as TGTGCCAGCAGCTCCGGGAACAACTATAATTCACCCCTCCACTTT. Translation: CASSSGNNYNSPLHF.

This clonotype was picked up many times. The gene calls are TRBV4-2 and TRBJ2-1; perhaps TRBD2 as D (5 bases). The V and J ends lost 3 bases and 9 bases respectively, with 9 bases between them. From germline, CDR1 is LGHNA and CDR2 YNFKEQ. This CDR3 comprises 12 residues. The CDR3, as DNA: TGTGCCAGCAGCCATCTGAGCGGTGAGCAGTTCTTC. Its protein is CASSHLSGEQFF.

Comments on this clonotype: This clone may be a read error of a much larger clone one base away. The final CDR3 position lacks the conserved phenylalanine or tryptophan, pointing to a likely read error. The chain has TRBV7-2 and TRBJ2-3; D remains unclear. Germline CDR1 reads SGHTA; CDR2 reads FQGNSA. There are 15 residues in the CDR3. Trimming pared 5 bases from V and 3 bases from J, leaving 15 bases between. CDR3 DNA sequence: TGTGCCAGCAGCCTACGGCGACCGGCAACAGATACGCAGTATCTT. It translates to CASSLRRPATDTQYL.

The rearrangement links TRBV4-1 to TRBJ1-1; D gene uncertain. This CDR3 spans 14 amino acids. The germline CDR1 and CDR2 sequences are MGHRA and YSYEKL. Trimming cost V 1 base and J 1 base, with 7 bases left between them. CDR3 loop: CASSQAGENTEAFF. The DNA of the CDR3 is TGCGCCAGCAGCCAAGCGGGAGAGAACACTGAAGCTTTCTTT.

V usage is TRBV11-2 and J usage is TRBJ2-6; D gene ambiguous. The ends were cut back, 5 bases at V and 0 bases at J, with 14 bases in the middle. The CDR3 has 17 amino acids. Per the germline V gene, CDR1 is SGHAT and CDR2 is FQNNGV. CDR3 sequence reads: CASSRKAWFSGANVLTF. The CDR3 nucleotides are TGTGCCAGCAGCAGGAAAGCGTGGTTCTCTGGGGCCAACGTCCTGACTTTC.